The clone carrying this T cell receptor beta chain was found once. Residents of under 25 US areas, aged roughly 18 to 89 years, made up the participants. The data belong to a study of blood T cell repertoires in COVID-19. Study at large: Material from acute and convalescent COVID-19 was sourced from the United States, Italy and Spain.

The V end lost 3 bases, the J end lost 13 bases, and 21 bases lay between the germline ends. Germline CDR1 and CDR2: ENHRY and SYGVKD. The CDR3 contains 14 residues. Assay used: immunoSEQ multiplex PCR; TCRdb lists only in-frame clones, some missing. The profile shows 300,000 to 450,000 clones, over 75% of them singletons. What was sequenced was PBMCs or T cells enriched from blood (not recorded which). This sequence was found in a man aged 35 to 55 in a cohort exposed to, infected with or recovered from COVID-19 (not recorded which). This chain connects TRBV10-3 to TRBJ1-1; D perhaps matches TRBD1 (5 bases). CDR3 coding DNA: TGTGCCATCAGTGATACCGCGGGGGGTCTTAAAGTTTTCTTT. Its translation: CAISDTAGGLKVFF.